This T cell receptor beta chain was recorded in a study of cytomegalovirus exposure and HLA in healthy donors. Whole-study findings and limits: A few V segments could not be told apart, such as TRBV6-2 and TRBV6-3, and were left out. CMV serostatus was the sole immune exposure information available. Most TCR sequences showed up rarely, but some public TCRs showed up in many donors.

About this clone: Its antigen is as yet unknown.

PCR involved 60 Vbeta and 13 Jbeta primers. Here immunoSEQ multiplex PCR was the method, and the copy in TCRdb shows in-frame clones only, minus some. In total, the table holds 55,000 or so clones. The trim removed 6 bases at V and 2 bases at J, leaving 6 bases unmatched. CDR1 ENHRY and CDR2 SYGVKD come from the germline V gene. The CDR3 consists of 14 residues. Donors were nominally healthy when sampled, though unrecorded immune exposures were likely. This chain connects TRBV10-3 to TRBJ2-7; 8 bases are a match to TRBD2. The receptor's source is a woman between 50 and 59 years old in good health and CMV-seropositive. Sequencing was done on a sample of PBMCs. This CDR3 is CAISLSGSAYEQYF. The CDR3 DNA is TGTGCCATCAGCCTAAGCGGGAGCGCCTACGAGCAGTACTTC.